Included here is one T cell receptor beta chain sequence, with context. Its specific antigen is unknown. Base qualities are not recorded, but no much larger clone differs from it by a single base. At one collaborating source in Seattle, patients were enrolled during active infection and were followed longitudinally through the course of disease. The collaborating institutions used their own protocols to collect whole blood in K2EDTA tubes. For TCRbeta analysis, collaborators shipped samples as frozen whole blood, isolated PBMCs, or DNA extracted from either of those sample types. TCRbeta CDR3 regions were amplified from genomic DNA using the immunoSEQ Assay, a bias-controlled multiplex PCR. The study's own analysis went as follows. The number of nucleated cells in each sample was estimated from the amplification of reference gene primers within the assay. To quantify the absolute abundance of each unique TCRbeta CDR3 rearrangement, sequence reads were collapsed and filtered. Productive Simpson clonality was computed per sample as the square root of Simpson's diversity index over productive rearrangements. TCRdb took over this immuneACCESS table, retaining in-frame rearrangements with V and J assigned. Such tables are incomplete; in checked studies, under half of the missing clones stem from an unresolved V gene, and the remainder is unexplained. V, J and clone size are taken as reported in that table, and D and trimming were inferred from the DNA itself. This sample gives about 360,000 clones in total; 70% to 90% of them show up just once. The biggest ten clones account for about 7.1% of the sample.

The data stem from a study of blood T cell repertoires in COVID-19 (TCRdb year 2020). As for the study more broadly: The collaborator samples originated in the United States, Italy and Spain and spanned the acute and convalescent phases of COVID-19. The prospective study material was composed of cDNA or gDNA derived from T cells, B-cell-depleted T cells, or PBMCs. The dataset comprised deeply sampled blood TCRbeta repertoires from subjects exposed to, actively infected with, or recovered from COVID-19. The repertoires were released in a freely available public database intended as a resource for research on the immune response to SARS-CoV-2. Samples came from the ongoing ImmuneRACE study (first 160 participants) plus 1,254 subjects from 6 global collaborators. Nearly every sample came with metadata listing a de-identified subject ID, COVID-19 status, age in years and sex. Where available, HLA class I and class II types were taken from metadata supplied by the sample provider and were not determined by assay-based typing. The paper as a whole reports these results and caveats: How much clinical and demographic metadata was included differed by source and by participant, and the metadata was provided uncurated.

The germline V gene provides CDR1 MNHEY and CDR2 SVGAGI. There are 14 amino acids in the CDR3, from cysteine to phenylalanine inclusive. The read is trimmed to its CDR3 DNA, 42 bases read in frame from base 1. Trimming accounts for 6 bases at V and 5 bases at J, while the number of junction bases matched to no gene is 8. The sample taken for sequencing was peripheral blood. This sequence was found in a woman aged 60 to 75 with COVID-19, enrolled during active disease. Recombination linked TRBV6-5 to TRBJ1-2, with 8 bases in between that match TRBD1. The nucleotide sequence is TGTGCCAGCAGGGACAGGGTGCAACTATATGGCTACACCTTC. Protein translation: CASRDRVQLYGYTF.